One and the same sample provided the 14 T cell receptor beta chains below, sequenced in a study of blood T cell repertoires in COVID-19. Only in-frame clones appear in the TCRdb table, and some are missing; sequencing was by immunoSEQ multiplex PCR. The sample has about 60,000 clones; about nine tenths are singletons. The sample was peripheral blood. Every receptor here comes from a human donor with acute or convalescent COVID-19. The donor label of this sample is uncertain.

The chain recombines TRBV3-1 (or the pseudogene TRBV3-2) with TRBJ2-3; 9 bases map to TRBD2. After removal of 6 bases from V and 4 bases from J, the junction contained 8 bases not matched to a gene. Germline values: CDR1 LGHDT, CDR2 YNNKEL (reference sequence). This CDR3 has 15 residues. This CDR3 is CASSLSGRQADTQYF. The CDR3 bases are TGTGCCAGCAGTCTTAGCGGGAGACAGGCAGATACGCAGTATTTT.

The chain links TRBV7-8 to TRBJ1-1, with 8 bases matching TRBD1. Trimming removed 1 base from V and 10 bases from J; junction bases left unmatched: 11. CDR3 length equals 15 residues. Germline CDR1 is SGHVS and CDR2 is FQNEAQ. The CDR3 nucleotides read TGTGCCAGCAGCTTAGAACCGGACAGGGTGGGGAGAGCTTTCTTT. Translation: CASSLEPDRVGRAFF. Filled out from reference TRBV7-8 and TRBJ1-1, the complete variable domain reads GAGVSQSPRYKVAKRGQDVALRCDPISGHVSLFWYQQALGQGPEFLTYFQNEAQLDKSGLPSDRFFAERPEGSVSTLKIQRTQQEDSAVYLCASSLEPDRVGRAFFGQGTRLTVV.

The J gene is TRBJ2-1, the V gene TRBV10-2, with 13 bases that match TRBD2. The V segment lost 7 bases and the J segment 0 bases; nucleotides outside the gene matches: 6. Germline-derived CDR1 and CDR2 are WSHSY and SAAADI. The CDR3 contains 17 residues. The CDR3 DNA reads as TGCGCCAGCACCCGACTAGCGGGAGGTAGCTCCTACAATGAGCAGTTCTTC. This sequence encodes CASTRLAGGSSYNEQFF.

This chain links TRBV18 with TRBJ2-2; 10 nucleotides line up with TRBD1. CDR3 size: 17 residues. CDR1 and CDR2 (germline): KGHSH, LQKENI. V trimming: 3 bases; J trimming: 4 bases; junction bases outside the gene matches: 8. The CDR3 nucleotides are TGTGCCAGCTCACCGGGACAGGGGAACGGCGGCACCGGGGAGCTGTTTTTT. It encodes CASSPGQGNGGTGELFF.

This chain connects TRBV5-6 to TRBJ1-6, with 8 bases that match TRBD1. The junction had 5 bases not matched to a gene; V was cut back by 0 bases and J by 6 bases. This CDR3 is 16 amino acids long. The germline gives CDR1 SGHDT, CDR2 YYEEEE. This chain's CDR3 is CASSLGTGSPNSPLHF. The DNA of the CDR3 is TGTGCCAGCAGCTTGGGGACAGGGAGCCCTAATTCACCCCTCCACTTT.

The chain couples TRBV28 to TRBJ2-2; D possibly corresponds to TRBD2 (6 bases). CDR3 size: 16 residues. Germline assignment: CDR1 MDHEN and CDR2 SYDVKM. Trimming took off 3 bases at V and 6 bases at J, with 17 bases between the two ends. CDR3 nucleotides: TGTGCCAGCAGTTTGGAGGGAGTTGTAAAGGCCGGGGAGCTGTTTTTT. It codes for CASSLEGVVKAGELFF.

This chain joins TRBV10-1 and TRBJ2-5; 9 nucleotides agree with TRBD1. The CDR3 is made up of 16 amino acids. The trim removed 2 bases at V and 1 base at J, leaving 5 bases unmatched. Germline-derived CDR1 and CDR2 are WNHNN and SYGVQD (reference sequence). Here the CDR3 reads CASSEDTGGSQETQYF. CDR3 nucleotide sequence: TGCGCCAGCAGTGAGGACACAGGGGGCAGCCAAGAGACCCAGTACTTC.

The chain combines TRBV3-1 (or the pseudogene TRBV3-2) with TRBJ2-1, with D possibly TRBD2 on 6 matching bases. Germline V gene data show CDR1 as LGHDT and CDR2 as YNNKEL (reference sequence). V was pared by 2 bases and J by 10 bases, with 18 bases between. The CDR3 is 15 amino acids. The CDR3 region is CASSQRGLASGEQFF. For the CDR3, the DNA is TGTGCCAGCAGCCAACGGGGACTGGCCTCGGGGGAGCAGTTCTTC.

The V call is TRBV19, the J call TRBJ1-5, with a tentative D call TRBD1 (6 bases). CDR1 is LNHDA, CDR2 SQIVND, per germline (reference sequence). The germline V and J ends were trimmed by 6 bases and 2 bases, with 14 bases remaining between them. This CDR3 spans 15 amino acids. This CDR3 is CASRDRGGRNQPQHF. CDR3 coding DNA: TGTGCCAGTAGGGATAGGGGGGGTCGCAATCAGCCCCAGCATTTT.

The chain joins TRBV28 to TRBJ1-2; 9 nucleotides line up with TRBD1. The CDR3 extends over 17 amino acids. With V trimmed by 5 bases and J by 0 bases, 10 bases remained unmatched. The germline CDR1 and CDR2 sequences are MDHEN and SYDVKM. DNA of the CDR3: TGTGCCAGCAGTCCGGGACAGGGAATTACCGCTAACTATGGCTACACCTTC. It yields the protein CASSPGQGITANYGYTF.

The chain is built from TRBV4-3 and TRBJ2-7, with no clear D. Germline V CDR1 and CDR2: LGHNA, YSLEER. Trimming removed 1 base from V and 2 bases from J, with 9 bases in between. This CDR3 is 14 amino acids long. The CDR3 is CASSQAPDTYEQYF. CDR3 in DNA: TGCGCCAGCAGCCAAGCCCCAGATACCTACGAGCAGTACTTC.

A remark on this clone: This same CDR3 is encoded by further DNA sequences in the sample. The chain couples TRBV5-1 to TRBJ1-2, with TRBD1 matching 12 bases. The V and J ends lost 4 bases and 1 base, in that order; junction bases with no gene match: 5. CDR1 and CDR2 (germline): SGHRS, YFSETQ. This CDR3 is 16 amino acids long. CDR3 residues: CASSPGTGGLNYGYTF. DNA of the CDR3: TGCGCCAGCAGCCCGGGGACAGGGGGCCTTAACTATGGCTACACCTTC.

This chain joins TRBV5-1 and TRBJ2-2; TRBD2 is a possible D gene (7 bases). The ends were cut back, 7 bases at V and 2 bases at J, with 9 bases in the middle. The CDR3 extends over 13 amino acids. Looked up from germline, CDR1 is SGHRS and CDR2 is YFSETQ. This CDR3 is CASSGGNTGELFF. CDR3 DNA: TGCGCCAGCTCGGGGGGCAACACCGGGGAGCTGTTTTTT.

The sample holds one count of this clone. V is TRBV18 and J is TRBJ1-4; 7 bases map to TRBD1. V lost 3 bases, J lost 7 bases, and 5 bases stayed unmatched. Per the germline V gene, CDR1 is KGHSH and CDR2 is LQKENI. The CDR3 length is 14 residues. This chain's CDR3 is CASSPRQGGEKLFF. The CDR3 DNA sequence: TGTGCCAGCTCACCTCGGCAGGGGGGTGAAAAACTGTTTTTT. Based on the CDR3 plus reference TRBV18 and TRBJ1-4, the full variable domain is NAGVMQNPRHLVRRRGQEARLRCSPMKGHSHVYWYRQLPEEGLKFMVYLQKENIIDESGMPKERFSAEFPKEGPSILRIQQVVRGDSAAYFCASSPRQGGEKLFFGSGTQLSVL.